Following are 6 T cell receptor beta chains from one sample sequenced in a study of identical twins. Using its own MiXCR run on the 5' RACE reads, TCRdb lists one record per CDR3 protein. The repertoire holds roughly 1,500,000 distinct CDR3 sequences, with around 29% as singletons. The sample comprised cord blood. Receptors were obtained from a newborn girl in good health.

In the case of this clonotype: This may arise from a read error, as a much more abundant clone is one base away. This rearrangement joins TRBV20-1 to TRBJ1-2; tentative D call: TRBD1 (5 bases). The CDR3 length is 12 residues. Germline V gene sequence: CDR1 DFQATT, CDR2 SNEGSKA (reference sequence). The CDR3 region has the DNA TGCAGTGCTAGAGACAGGGACTATGACTACACCTTC. Encoded protein: CSARDRDYDYTF.

This clonotype was detected a few times. CDR3 sequence (DNA): TGTGCCAGCGGGACTAGCGGGAGCTGGACAGATACGCAGTATTTT. Translating it yields CASGTSGSWTDTQYF. The chain links TRBV7-2 to TRBJ2-3, with TRBD2 matching 14 bases. This CDR3 is 15 amino acids long. CDR1 and CDR2 (germline): SGHTA, FQGNSA. The junction had 4 bases not matched to a gene; V was cut back by 8 bases and J by 3 bases.

This clonotype has ten or more counts. The rearrangement joins TRBV9 to TRBJ1-2; a weak D match, TRBD1 (6 bases). V was trimmed by 3 bases and J by 4 bases, leaving 10 bases between them. This CDR3 contains 13 residues. Germline values: CDR1 SGDLS, CDR2 YYNGEE. The CDR3 here is CASSEQGGYGYTF. The DNA for the CDR3 is TGTGCCAGCAGCGAACAGGGAGGCTATGGCTACACCTTC.

The chain uses TRBV5-1 and TRBJ2-1; 15 nucleotides agree with TRBD2. The CDR3 consists of 15 residues. Trimming at V came to 4 bases and at J to 10 bases, leaving 6 bases not matched to a gene. CDR1 is SGHRS, CDR2 YFSETQ, per germline. CDR3 region: CASSAGLAGGPEQFF. CDR3 nucleotide sequence: TGCGCCAGCAGCGCGGGACTAGCGGGGGGTCCGGAGCAGTTCTTC.

The V call is TRBV23-1, the J call TRBJ2-1; D tentatively reads TRBD1 or TRBD2 (6 bases each). TRBV23-1 is an ORF for which the function is uncertain. The V end was cut by 7 bases, the J end by 6 bases, with 19 bases between. The CDR3 extends over 15 amino acids. For the CDR3, the DNA is TGCGCCAGCACGGAGGGAACGAGGGGGTTCAATGAGCAGTTCTTC. It is translated as CASTEGTRGFNEQFF.

This clonotype has just a few counts. The V and J genes are TRBV10-3 and TRBJ2-1; a weak D match, TRBD2 (5 bases). The CDR3 extends over 15 amino acids. Trimming removed 3 bases from V and 8 bases from J, with 17 bases in between. Germline V gives CDR1 ENHRY, CDR2 SYGVKD. CDR3 residues: CAISDPSSLRDEQFF. DNA for the CDR3: TGTGCCATCAGTGACCCTAGCTCCCTTCGGGATGAGCAGTTCTTC.